These T cell receptor beta chains were read from a single sample in a study of blood T cells in healthy people across ages. TCRdb ran MiXCR on the 5' RACE reads and lists one entry per CDR3 protein. The table has about 1.5 million distinct CDR3 sequences, around 40% seen once. The sequenced sample consisted of blood. Receptors were obtained from a woman under 30 in good health. Each CDR3 is given with its conserved first and last residue. The D gene is left open where the match is weak. Rows give clone size only sometimes, using once, few, many, or a class for an expanded clone.

cdr3_nt cdr3_aa j_call v_call clone_size d_call
TGTGCCAGCAGTTTACTGGACAGGGGGGGATACAAAAACATTCAGTACTTC CASSLLDRGGYKNIQYF TRBJ2-4 TRBV6-5 once TRBD1
TGTGCCATCAGTGAGCGGGAGGGCCTCAACGAGCAGTACTTC CAISEREGLNEQYF TRBJ2-7 TRBV10-3 few TRBD2
TGCGCCAGCAGCCCCGTCAGGGGGTGGAACACAGATACGCAGTATTTT CASSPVRGWNTDTQYF TRBJ2-3 TRBV5-1 . TRBD1
TGCGCCAGCAGCTTGAAACTACCTCTGAACACTGAAGCTTTCTTT CASSLKLPLNTEAFF TRBJ1-1 TRBV5-1 few .
TGTGCCAGCAGATATACAGGGTTGGGTGAGCAGTTCTTC CASRYTGLGEQFF TRBJ2-1 TRBV7-9 . .
TGTGCCAGCACCGCGACTCTCTACAATGAGCAGTTCTTC CASTATLYNEQFF TRBJ2-1 TRBV28 few .
TGCAGTGCTAGAGGAGGGGCGTCGGAGCCCCAGCATTTT CSARGGASEPQHF TRBJ1-5 TRBV20-1 . .
TGTGCCAGCCGGGAACAGGGGCCCTACGAGCAGTACTTC CASREQGPYEQYF TRBJ2-7 TRBV12-3/TRBV12-4 . TRBD1
TGTGCCAGCAGCTTTGGGACAGGCACCTACGAGCAGTTCTTC CASSFGTGTYEQFF TRBJ2-1 TRBV5-5 . TRBD1
TGCAGCGTTCCCTCCCTAGCTTACAATGAGCAGTACTTC CSVPSLAYNEQYF TRBJ2-5 TRBV29-1 few .
TGCAGCGTCCCCAAGGGGGGCACTTATGGCTACACCTTC CSVPKGGTYGYTF TRBJ1-2 TRBV29-1 many .
TGTGCCAGTAGTATAGGAGGGCAGAATGGCGACACCTTC CASSIGGQNGDTF TRBJ1-2 TRBV19 . .
TGTGCCAGCAGAGGTCTTACCTACGAGCAGTACTTC CASRGLTYEQYF TRBJ2-7 TRBV27 few .
TGTGCCAGCAGCCCCGGTAAAACCGGTGTTGAAGAGACCCAGTACTTC CASSPGKTGVEETQYF TRBJ2-5 TRBV7-2 . .
TGTGCCAGCAGTTCCCTAGGGACTAGCGGGAGGGCTTCCTACAATGAGCAGTTCTTC CASSSLGTSGRASYNEQFF TRBJ2-1 TRBV6-5 . TRBD2
TGTGCCACCAGTGGTCGGCATAGGGGGAGCGATGAGCAGTTCTTC CATSGRHRGSDEQFF TRBJ2-1 TRBV24-1 few .
TGTGCCAGCAGTTTATCTCCTGTCTCTGGGGCCAACGTCCTGACTTTC CASSLSPVSGANVLTF TRBJ2-6 TRBV27 few .
TGTGCCGCCCGGGGGCCCTACACCGGGGAGCTGTTTTTT CAARGPYTGELFF TRBJ2-2 TRBV25-1 . .
TGTGCCAGCAGGACCATGGTGGCGCTCATCTACGAGCAGTACTTC CASRTMVALIYEQYF TRBJ2-7 TRBV27 . .
TGTGCCAGCAGCGTCGACTGGCACAATGAGCAGTACTTC CASSVDWHNEQYF TRBJ2-5 TRBV9 . .
TGTGCCAGCAGACTACCCTACAATGAGCAGTTCTTC CASRLPYNEQFF TRBJ2-1 TRBV6-2/TRBV6-3 . .
TGCGCCAGCAGCCAAGCGGGATTGGGGGAAAAACTGTTTTTT CASSQAGLGEKLFF TRBJ1-4 TRBV4-1 few .
TGTGCCAGCAGCTTAACCGGGGCTAGCTATGGCTACACCTTC CASSLTGASYGYTF TRBJ1-2 TRBV7-9 . .
TGTGCCAGCAGCATGAATTCGGAGACCCAGTACTTC CASSMNSETQYF TRBJ2-5 TRBV14 few .
TGTGCCAGCAGCTCCTTCCATGAGCAGTTCTTC CASSSFHEQFF TRBJ2-1 TRBV5-6 many .
TGTGCCAGCGGAGGACAGCCCTATGGCTACACCTTC CASGGQPYGYTF TRBJ1-2 TRBV25-1 . .
TGTGCCAGCACCTCACAGGGGAGGGAGACCCAGTACTTC CASTSQGRETQYF TRBJ2-5 TRBV2 . .
TGTGCCAGCAGCCGTGGGGCATACAATCAGCCCCAGCATTTT CASSRGAYNQPQHF TRBJ1-5 TRBV7-9 . .
TGTGCCAGCAGCGCACCAGCGGGAGGGGCCTACAATGAGCAGTTCTTC CASSAPAGGAYNEQFF TRBJ2-1 TRBV9 . TRBD2
TGTGCCAGCAGTTTGGGGACAGCCTCCTACGAGCAGTACTTC CASSLGTASYEQYF TRBJ2-7 TRBV5-1 many TRBD1
TGCGCCAGCAGCCAAGATGTCCAGCCCCAGAACAATCAGCCCCAGCATTTT CASSQDVQPQNNQPQHF TRBJ1-5 TRBV4-3 . .